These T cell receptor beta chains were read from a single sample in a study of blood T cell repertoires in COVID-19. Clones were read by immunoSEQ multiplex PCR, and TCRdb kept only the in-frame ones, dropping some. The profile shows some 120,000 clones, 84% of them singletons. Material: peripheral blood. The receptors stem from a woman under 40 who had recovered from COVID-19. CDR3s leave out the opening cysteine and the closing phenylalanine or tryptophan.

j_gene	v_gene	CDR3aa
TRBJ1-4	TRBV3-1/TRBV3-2	ASSQAGQLGEKLF
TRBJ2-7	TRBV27	ASSPRTSGGALDYEQY
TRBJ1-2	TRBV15	ATSKETGPNYGYT
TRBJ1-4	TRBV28	ASSLRDRPNEKLF
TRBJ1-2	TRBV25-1	ASSDLGQGNYGYT
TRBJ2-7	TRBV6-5	ASGLQGTYEQY
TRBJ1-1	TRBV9	ASNSGTANTEAF
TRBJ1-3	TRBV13	ASSRGAGGISGNTIY
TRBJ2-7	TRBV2	ASISWGLTFYEQY
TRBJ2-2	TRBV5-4	ASSSWGAGELF
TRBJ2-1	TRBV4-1	ASSQASGRVREQF
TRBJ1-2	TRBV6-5	ATGDTAYGYT
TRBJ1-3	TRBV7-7	ASSLTTSPGNTIY
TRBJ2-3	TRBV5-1	ASSKTSGSTDTQY
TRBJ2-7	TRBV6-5	ASRQRESYEQY
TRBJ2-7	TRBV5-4	ASSLDGAGYTYEQY
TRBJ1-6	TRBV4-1	ASSQDSPRVSYNSPLH
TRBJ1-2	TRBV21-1	ASSRGSGTGGAKENGYT
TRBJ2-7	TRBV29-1	SVVSSGTYEQY
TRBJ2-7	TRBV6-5	ASSYRDRGVSYEQY
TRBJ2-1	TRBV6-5	ASRPSLAGDGEQF
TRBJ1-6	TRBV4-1	ASSPRQGINSPLH
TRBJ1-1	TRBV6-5	ASSYKGRYMNTEAF
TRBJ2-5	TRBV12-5	ASGISGGFQETQY
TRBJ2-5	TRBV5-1	ASSPDGGQETQY
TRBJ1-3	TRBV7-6	ASSRSQSSGNTIY
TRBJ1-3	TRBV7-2	ASSLQTGAGNTIY
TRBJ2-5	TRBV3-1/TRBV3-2	ASSQDIPSGKETQY
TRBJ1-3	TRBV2	ASSETGVYYGNTIY
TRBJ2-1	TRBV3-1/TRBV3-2	ASSKDGVRRTEQF
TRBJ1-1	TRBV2	ASSDRRGTEAF
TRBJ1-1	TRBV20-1	SAGTDTEAF
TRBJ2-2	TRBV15	ATSAQDPGELF
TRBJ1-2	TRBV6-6	ASSSDGGYYGYT
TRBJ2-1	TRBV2	ASSGGASSYNEQF
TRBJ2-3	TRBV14	ASSQDRGTRTDTQY
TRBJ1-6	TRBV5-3	ARSLNGVLH
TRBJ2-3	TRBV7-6	ASSSQPTLTLSTDTQY
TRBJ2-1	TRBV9	ASSALAGVNNEQF
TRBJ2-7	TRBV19	ASSAGGSNFEQY
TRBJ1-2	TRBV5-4	ASKGTGPYGYT
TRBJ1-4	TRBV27	ASSLDSRELF
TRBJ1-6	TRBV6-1	ASSESRGTGPLNSPLH
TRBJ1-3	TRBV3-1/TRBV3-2	ASSQGEASGNTIY
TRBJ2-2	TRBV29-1	SAARSTGELF
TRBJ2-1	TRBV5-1	ASHPGDRYYNEQF